The rows below give T cell receptor beta chains drawn from one sample of a study of STAT3 mutations in large granular lymphocyte leukemia. Produced via immunoSEQ multiplex PCR; TCRdb's table is partial and in-frame only. The table has 15,000 or so clones, around 85% seen once. The sequencing input was peripheral blood mononuclear cells. The receptors derive from a man in his fifties or sixties with T-cell large granular lymphocyte leukemia. Some clones in this sample may be carry-over from other donors' samples. CDR3s include the opening cysteine and the closing phenylalanine or tryptophan. The order of the fields is V gene, J gene, CDR3 length, clone size, D gene, CDR3 DNA, CDR3 protein. A D gene is named only where the DNA matches it firmly. Rows give clone size only sometimes, using once, few, many, or a class for an expanded clone.

>TRBV29-1|TRBJ2-1|12|.|.
TGCAGCGTTCCGGGAACCTACAATGAGCAGTTCTTC
CSVPGTYNEQFF
>TRBV5-4|TRBJ2-7|14|.|.
TGTGCCAGCAGCTTTGGGCAGGGGTCCTACGAGCAGTACTTC
CASSFGQGSYEQYF
>TRBV7-9|TRBJ2-1|16|.|TRBD2
TGTGCCAGCAGCTTATGGCTAGCGGGAACTTACAATGAGCAGTTCTTC
CASSLWLAGTYNEQFF
>TRBV5-1|TRBJ2-3|16|.|TRBD1
TGCGCCAGCAGCAGCTTTCGGACAGGGACGACAGATACGCAGTATTTT
CASSSFRTGTTDTQYF
>TRBV30|TRBJ2-6|16|.|.
TGTGCCTGGATCCCGCTGGGGTCCTGGGGGGCCAACGTCCTGACTTTC
CAWIPLGSWGANVLTF
>TRBV5-1|TRBJ2-7|13|.|.
TGCGCCAGCAGCCCGGACTTGGCCTACGAGCAGTACTTC
CASSPDLAYEQYF
>TRBV5-1|TRBJ2-5|15|.|TRBD2
TGCGCCAGCAGCTTCGATACGGGCGGGGGAGAGACCCAGTACTTC
CASSFDTGGGETQYF
>TRBV6-5|TRBJ1-2|14|.|TRBD1
TGTGCCAGCAGTTACACAACAGGGGGAGGGGGCTACACCTTC
CASSYTTGGGGYTF
>TRBV28|TRBJ2-1|11|once|.
TGTGCCAGCAGTTGGGGGATCGAGCAGTTCTTC
CASSWGIEQFF
>TRBV11-2|TRBJ2-2|17|.|.
TGTGCCAGCAGCTGGGCCCGGATCGGGACCAGCACCGGGGAGCTGTTTTTT
CASSWARIGTSTGELFF
>TRBV28|TRBJ1-1|14|.|.
TGTGCCAGCAGTTTGATGGATTGGCGGACTGAAGCTTTCTTT
CASSLMDWRTEAFF
>TRBV6-6|TRBJ2-3|13|few|.
TGTGCCAGCAGTTACCCCGGGACAGATACGCAGTATTTT
CASSYPGTDTQYF
>TRBV7-9|TRBJ2-7|15|few|TRBD2
TGTGCCAGCAGCTTATCCTCTGTGGGGGGGTACGAGCAGTACTTC
CASSLSSVGGYEQYF
>TRBV13|TRBJ2-7|17|.|.
TGTGCCAGCAGCTTACTTAGTTTCGAGGGAGGTTCCTACGAGCAGTACTTC
CASSLLSFEGGSYEQYF
>TRBV30|TRBJ2-2|15|.|.
TGTGCCTGGACTTCACGGGCTTGGGGGACCGGGGAGCTGTTTTTT
CAWTSRAWGTGELFF
>TRBV5-6|TRBJ1-2|15|.|.
TGTGCCAGCAGCTTGCAGGTGTCGTTTGGTCCTGGCTACACCTTC
CASSLQVSFGPGYTF
>TRBV5-4|TRBJ2-7|14|.|TRBD2
TGTGCCAGCAGTCTGGCGGGAGCGTTTTACGAGCAGTACTTC
CASSLAGAFYEQYF
>TRBV6-5|TRBJ1-5|15|.|.
TGTGCCAGCGCAAAGACGGATAATAGCAATCAGCCCCAGCATTTT
CASAKTDNSNQPQHF
>TRBV6-6|TRBJ2-7|15|.|TRBD1
TGTGCCAGCAGCCCTCCGGGACAGGGGGCCTACGAGCAGTACTTC
CASSPPGQGAYEQYF
>TRBV6-5|TRBJ1-4|14|.|TRBD1
TGTGCCAGCAGTCCAAGGACAGGGCTTGAAAAACTGTTTTTT
CASSPRTGLEKLFF
>TRBV28|TRBJ2-3|16|once|.
TGTGCCAGCAGTTTAGGGACATTCCTCGGGACAGATACGCAGTATTTT
CASSLGTFLGTDTQYF
>TRBV5-1|TRBJ1-1|15|.|.
TGCGCCAGCAGCTTGGCCTCCGATAGCCAACGGGAAGCTTTCTTT
CASSLASDSQREAFF
>TRBV7-2|TRBJ1-2|17|.|TRBD1
TGTGCCAGCAGCTTCTACGCCCCAGGGGGCGACAACTATGGCTACACCTTC
CASSFYAPGGDNYGYTF
>TRBV21-1|TRBJ1-2|14|few|.
TGTGCCAGCAGCAAAGAGGGGGGTGGCTATGGCTACACCTTC
CASSKEGGGYGYTF
>TRBV4-1|TRBJ2-5|16|.|TRBD1
TGCGCCAGCAGCCAAAACAGGGGGATGATCGGGGAGACCCAGTACTTC
CASSQNRGMIGETQYF
>TRBV5-1|TRBJ2-1|16|.|TRBD2
TGCGCCAGCAGCTTCGGCCTAGCGGGGGCGGGAGGTGAGCAGTTCTTC
CASSFGLAGAGGEQFF
>TRBV7-9|TRBJ2-1|16|.|.
TGTGCCAGCAGCTATAATCAAAAGCCCTCGCACGATGAGCAGTTCTTC
CASSYNQKPSHDEQFF
>TRBV29-1|TRBJ2-7|13|.|.
TGCAGCGTTGCCCGGGACGGAGGGTACGAGCAGTACTTC
CSVARDGGYEQYF
>TRBV6-6|TRBJ1-5|14|.|.
TGTGCCAGCAAGAGGCAGGCTAGCAATCAGCCCCAGCATTTT
CASKRQASNQPQHF
>TRBV29-1|TRBJ2-1|13|.|.
TGCAGCGTTGGAAGGGGTGGGTCAGATGAGCAGTTCTTC
CSVGRGGSDEQFF
>TRBV9|TRBJ2-5|17|medium-sized|.
TGTGCCAGCAGCGTCCACCTTGACGGGCCCGACCAAGAGACCCAGTACTTC
CASSVHLDGPDQETQYF
>TRBV6-5|TRBJ2-5|12|few|.
TGTGCCAGCAGTTACTATGGAGAGACCCAGTACTTC
CASSYYGETQYF
>TRBV5-1|TRBJ1-1|15|once|.
TGCGCCAGCAGCTTGGGCGGGGGCACGGACACTGAAGCTTTCTTT
CASSLGGGTDTEAFF
>TRBV5-1|TRBJ1-2|14|once|.
TGCGCCAGCAGCTTGTCCCCGGGTAACTATGGCTACACCTTC
CASSLSPGNYGYTF
>TRBV5-6|TRBJ2-7|13|.|.
TGTGCCAGCAGCCCCGGACTGTTCGGGGAGCAGTACTTC
CASSPGLFGEQYF
>TRBV5-1|TRBJ2-3|15|.|.
TGCGCCAGCAGCTTGGTGGCCAGGGCCACAGATACGCAGTATTTT
CASSLVARATDTQYF
>TRBV7-9|TRBJ1-5|15|.|.
TGTGCCAGCAGCCCCACCGGTACGGGCAATCAGCCCCAGCATTTT
CASSPTGTGNQPQHF
>TRBV25-1|TRBJ1-1|15|.|.
TGTGCCAGCAGGGGTCGGGGGGCAAGGAACACTGAAGCTTTCTTT
CASRGRGARNTEAFF
>TRBV7-9|TRBJ2-3|16|.|TRBD2
TGTGCCAGCAGCTTCATAGCGGGCCTTGAAGCAGATACGCAGTATTTT
CASSFIAGLEADTQYF
>TRBV5-1|TRBJ1-1|14|.|.
TGCGCCAGCAGCTTGACCGCGGGGGCTACTGAAGCTTTCTTT
CASSLTAGATEAFF
>TRBV6-1|TRBJ1-5|14|.|TRBD1
TGTGCCAGCAGTGCACAGGGGCACAATCAGCCCCAGCATTTT
CASSAQGHNQPQHF
>TRBV7-9|TRBJ2-7|15|.|.
TGTGCCAGCAGCCCGAGGTCCAGTAAGGGCTACGAGCAGTACTTC
CASSPRSSKGYEQYF
>TRBV7-9|TRBJ1-2|15|few|TRBD1
TGTGCCAGCAGCTTAGCAATGGGGACAGGGGTAGGCTACACCTTC
CASSLAMGTGVGYTF
>TRBV18|TRBJ1-4|16|.|TRBD1
TGTGCCAGCTCAACCAAGCCTCAGGGGGGCGATGAAAAACTGTTTTTT
CASSTKPQGGDEKLFF
>TRBV5-6|TRBJ2-6|15|.|.
TGTGCCAGCACCGGATGGGGAGCTGGGGCCAACGTCCTGACTTTC
CASTGWGAGANVLTF
>TRBV5-1|TRBJ2-5|16|.|TRBD2
TGCGCCAGCAGCTTGAACGTCGGTAGCGGGAGCGAGACCCAGTACTTC
CASSLNVGSGSETQYF
>TRBV6-5|TRBJ1-2|15|.|TRBD1
TGTGCCAGCAGCCAAGACAGGGGGCTCACCTATGGCTACACCTTC
CASSQDRGLTYGYTF
>TRBV4-3|TRBJ1-6|17|.|.
TGCGCCAGCAGCCAAGATCTCGGAGGCTCCTATAATTCACCCCTCCACTTT
CASSQDLGGSYNSPLHF
>TRBV10-2|TRBJ1-1|13|.|.
TGCGCCAGCAGTGAGTGGGTGAACGCTGAAGCTTTCTTT
CASSEWVNAEAFF
>TRBV6-5|TRBJ1-6|13|.|.
TGTGCCAGCAGTTCGGGGACCAATTCACCCCTCCACTTT
CASSSGTNSPLHF
>TRBV7-8|TRBJ1-1|14|.|.
TGTGCCAGCAGCTTAGGGGGTGGTTTTTCTGAAGCTTTCTTT
CASSLGGGFSEAFF
>TRBV28|TRBJ2-2|15|.|.
TGTGCCAGCGTGGGGATCTCAGGGACGGCCGGGGAGCTGTTTTTT
CASVGISGTAGELFF
>TRBV11-3|TRBJ2-5|14|.|.
TGTGCCAGCAGCTTCGGGGTTAAACAAGAGACCCAGTACTTC
CASSFGVKQETQYF
>TRBV23-1|TRBJ1-6|18|.|.
TGCGCCAGCAGTCACCCTCGGGGGGCGAGCTCCTATAATTCACCCCTCCACTTT
CASSHPRGASSYNSPLHF